This T cell receptor beta chain comes out of a study of Tregs in tolerant kidney transplant recipients. Study conclusions and caveats: Activated donor B cell expansion appeared to reveal the most relevant donor-specific TCRbeta repertoire. Biological reproducibility was not directly addressed in this study. Findings come from small patient numbers and require larger validation.

Trimming at V came to 0 bases and at J to 6 bases, leaving 6 bases not matched to a gene. The CDR3 is made up of 16 amino acids. Germline lookup yields CDR1 SGDLS and CDR2 YYNGEE. Profiling relied on immunoSEQ multiplex PCR, and the TCRdb table lists in-frame clones only, not all of them. The sample contains under 50,000 clones, under 95% of which appear only once. Unstimulated Tregs (CD4+CD25+CD127-) and CD4+CD25- non-Tregs were sorted from PBMCs. Points on this clone: Its antigen is not known.

The sequence derives from a human donor in good health. Sequencing used Tregs from blood. The V and J genes are TRBV9 and TRBJ2-1, with 10 positions matching TRBD2. CDR3 DNA sequence: TGTGCCAGCAGCGTAGGGGCTAGCGGGGGATTCAATGAGCAGTTCTTC. Its translation: CASSVGASGGFNEQFF.